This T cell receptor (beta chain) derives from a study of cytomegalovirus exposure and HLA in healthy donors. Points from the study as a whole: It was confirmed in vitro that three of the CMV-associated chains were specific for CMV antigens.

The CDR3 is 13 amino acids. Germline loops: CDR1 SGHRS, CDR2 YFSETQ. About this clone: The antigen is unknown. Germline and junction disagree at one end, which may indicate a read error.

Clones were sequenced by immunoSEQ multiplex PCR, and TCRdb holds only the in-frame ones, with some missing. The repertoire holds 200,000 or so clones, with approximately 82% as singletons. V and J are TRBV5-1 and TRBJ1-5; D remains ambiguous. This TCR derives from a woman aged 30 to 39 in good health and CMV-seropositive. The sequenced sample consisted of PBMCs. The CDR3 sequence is CASSLGSDQPQHF. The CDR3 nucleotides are TGCGCCAGCAGCTTGGGTAGCGATCAGCCCCAGCATTTT.